This T cell receptor beta chain was recorded in a study of blood T cell repertoires in COVID-19. Study overall: Sites in the United States, Italy and Spain provided acute and convalescent COVID-19 samples. Sample material is recorded as cDNA or gDNA derived from T cells, B-cell-depleted T cells, or PBMCs.

Authors' analysis steps: How many nucleated cells were present was estimated from reference gene primer amplification. The data were produced by immunoSEQ multiplex PCR, yet TCRdb's version contains in-frame clones alone and is incomplete. The D gene and trimming were derived from the DNA, and the V and J assignments and clone size from that table. The data contain around 170,000 clones, nearly 80% of them singletons. This CDR3 spans 14 amino acids. Trimming cost V 3 bases and J 2 bases; bases outside gene matches: 4. Germline CDR1 and CDR2: SGHRS and YFSETQ. The sample comprised peripheral blood. This chain uses TRBV5-1 with TRBJ1-1, with TRBD1 identical over 7 bases. The sequence derives from a woman over 75 with acute or convalescent COVID-19. The CDR3 region has the DNA TGCGCCAGCAGCTCAACAGGGGTTAACACTGAAGCTTTCTTT. Translating gives CASSSTGVNTEAFF.